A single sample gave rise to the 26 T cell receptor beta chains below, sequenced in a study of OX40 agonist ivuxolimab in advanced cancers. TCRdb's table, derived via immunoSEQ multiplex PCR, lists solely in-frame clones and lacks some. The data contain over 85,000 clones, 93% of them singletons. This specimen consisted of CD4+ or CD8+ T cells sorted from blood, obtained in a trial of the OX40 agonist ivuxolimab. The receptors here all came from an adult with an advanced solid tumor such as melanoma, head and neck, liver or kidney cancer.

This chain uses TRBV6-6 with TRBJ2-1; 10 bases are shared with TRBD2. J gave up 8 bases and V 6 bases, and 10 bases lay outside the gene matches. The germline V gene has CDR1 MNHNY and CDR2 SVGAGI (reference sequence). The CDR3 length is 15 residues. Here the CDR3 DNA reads TGTGCCAGCAGCCCCCCCAGCGGGGGGGCCGATGAGCAGTTCTTC. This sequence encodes CASSPPSGGADEQFF.

The CDR3 reads CATSRDGTGGQPQHF. CDR3 sequence (DNA): TGTGCCACCAGCAGAGATGGGACAGGGGGTCAGCCCCAGCATTTT. The rearrangement joins TRBV15 to TRBJ1-5, with TRBD1 identical over 11 bases. V lost 0 bases and J lost 6; bases outside the gene matches: 1. CDR1 and CDR2 (germline): LNHNV, YYDKDF (reference sequence). The CDR3 is made up of 15 amino acids.

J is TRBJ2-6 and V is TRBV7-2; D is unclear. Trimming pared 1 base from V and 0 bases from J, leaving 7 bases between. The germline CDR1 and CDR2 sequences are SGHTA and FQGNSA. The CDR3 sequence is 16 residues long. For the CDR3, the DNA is TGTGCCAGCAGCTTAGAAGAAGCCTCTGGGGCCAACGTCCTGACTTTC. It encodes CASSLEEASGANVLTF.

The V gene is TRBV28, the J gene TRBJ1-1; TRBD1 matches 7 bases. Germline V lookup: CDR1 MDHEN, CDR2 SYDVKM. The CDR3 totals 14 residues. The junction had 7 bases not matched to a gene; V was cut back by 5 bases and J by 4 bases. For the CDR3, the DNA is TGTGCCAGCAGTCCCTACAGGGGTGGCACTGAAGCTTTCTTT. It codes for CASSPYRGGTEAFF.

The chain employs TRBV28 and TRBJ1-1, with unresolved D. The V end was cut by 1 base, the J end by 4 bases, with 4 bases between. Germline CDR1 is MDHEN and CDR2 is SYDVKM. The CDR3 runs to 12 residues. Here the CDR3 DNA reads TGTGCCAGCAGTTTATTGTCCACTGAAGCTTTCTTT. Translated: CASSLLSTEAFF.

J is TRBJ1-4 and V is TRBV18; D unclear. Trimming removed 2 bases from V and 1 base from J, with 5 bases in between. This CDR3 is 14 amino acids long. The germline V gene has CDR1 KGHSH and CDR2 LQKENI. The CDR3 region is CASSPLITNEKLFF. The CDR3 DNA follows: TGTGCCAGCTCACCATTAATAACTAATGAAAAACTGTTTTTT.

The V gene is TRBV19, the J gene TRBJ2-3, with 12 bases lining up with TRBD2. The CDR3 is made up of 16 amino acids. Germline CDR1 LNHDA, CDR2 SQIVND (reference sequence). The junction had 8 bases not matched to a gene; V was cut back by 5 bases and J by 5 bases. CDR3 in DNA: TGTGCCAGTAGTGAAGGACTAGCGGGGTTGGGAGATACGCAGTATTTT. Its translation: CASSEGLAGLGDTQYF.

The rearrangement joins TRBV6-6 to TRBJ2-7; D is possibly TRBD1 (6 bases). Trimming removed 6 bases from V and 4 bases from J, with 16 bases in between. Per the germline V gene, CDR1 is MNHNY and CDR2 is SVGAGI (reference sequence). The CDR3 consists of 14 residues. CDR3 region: CASRPDRRYYEQYV. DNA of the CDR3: TGTGCCAGCAGACCTGACAGGCGTTATTACGAGCAGTACGTC.

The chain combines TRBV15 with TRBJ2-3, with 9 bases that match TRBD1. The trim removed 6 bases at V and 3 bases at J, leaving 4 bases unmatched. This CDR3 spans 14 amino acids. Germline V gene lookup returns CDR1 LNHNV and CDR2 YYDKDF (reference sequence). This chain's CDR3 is CATRATGGTDTQYF. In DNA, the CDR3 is TGTGCCACCAGGGCGACAGGGGGAACAGATACGCAGTATTTT. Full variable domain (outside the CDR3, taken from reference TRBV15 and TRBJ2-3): DAMVIQNPRYQVTQFGKPVTLSCSQTLNHNVMYWYQQKSSQAPKLLFHYYDKDFNNEADTPDNFQSRRPNTSFCFLDIRSPGLGDTAMYLCATRATGGTDTQYFGPGTRLTVL.

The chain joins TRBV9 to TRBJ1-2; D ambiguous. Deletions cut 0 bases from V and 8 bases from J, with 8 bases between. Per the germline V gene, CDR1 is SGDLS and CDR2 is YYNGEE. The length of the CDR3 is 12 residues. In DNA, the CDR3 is TGTGCCAGCAGCGTAGGCCCGACGGGCTACACCTTC. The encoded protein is CASSVGPTGYTF. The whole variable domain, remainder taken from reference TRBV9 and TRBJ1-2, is DSGVTQTPKHLITATGQRVTLRCSPRSGDLSVYWYQQSLDQGLQFLIQYYNGEERAKGNILERFSAQQFPDLHSELNLSSLELGDSALYFCASSVGPTGYTFGSGTRLTVV.

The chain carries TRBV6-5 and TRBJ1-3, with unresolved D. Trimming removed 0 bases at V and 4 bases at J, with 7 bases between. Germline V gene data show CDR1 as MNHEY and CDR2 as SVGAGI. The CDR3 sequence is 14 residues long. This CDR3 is CASSYSLGGNTIYF. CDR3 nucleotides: TGTGCCAGCAGTTACTCGTTGGGGGGAAACACCATATATTTT.

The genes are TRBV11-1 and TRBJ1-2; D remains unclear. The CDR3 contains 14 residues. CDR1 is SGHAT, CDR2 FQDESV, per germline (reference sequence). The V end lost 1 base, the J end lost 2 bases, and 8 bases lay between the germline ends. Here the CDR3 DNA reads TGTGCCAGCAGCTTAGAGGGCGGGAACTATGGCTACACCTTC. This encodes CASSLEGGNYGYTF. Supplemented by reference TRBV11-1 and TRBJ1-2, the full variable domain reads EAEVAQSPRYKITEKSQAVAFWCDPISGHATLYWYRQILGQGPELLVQFQDESVVDDSQLPKDRFSAERLKGVDSTLKIQPAELGDSAMYLCASSLEGGNYGYTFGSGTRLTVV.

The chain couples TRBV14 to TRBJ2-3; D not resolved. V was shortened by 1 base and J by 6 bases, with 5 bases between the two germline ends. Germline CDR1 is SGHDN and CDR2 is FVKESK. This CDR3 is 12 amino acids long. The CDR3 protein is CASSQAKDTQYF. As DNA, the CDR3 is TGTGCCAGCAGCCAAGCAAAGGATACGCAGTATTTT.

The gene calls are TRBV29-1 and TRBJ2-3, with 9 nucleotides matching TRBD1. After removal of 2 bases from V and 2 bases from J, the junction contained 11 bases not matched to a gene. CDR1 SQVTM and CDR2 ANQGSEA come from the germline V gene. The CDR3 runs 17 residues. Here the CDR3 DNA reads TGCAGCGTTGAATTTGTGGACAGGGGTTTACTCACAGATACGCAGTATTTT. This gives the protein CSVEFVDRGLLTDTQYF.

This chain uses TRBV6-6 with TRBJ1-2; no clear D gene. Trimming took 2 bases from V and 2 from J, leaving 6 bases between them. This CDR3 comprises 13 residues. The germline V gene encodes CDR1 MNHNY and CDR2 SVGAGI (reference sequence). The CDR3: CASSYDGNYGYTF. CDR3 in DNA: TGTGCCAGCAGTTACGATGGGAACTATGGCTACACCTTC.

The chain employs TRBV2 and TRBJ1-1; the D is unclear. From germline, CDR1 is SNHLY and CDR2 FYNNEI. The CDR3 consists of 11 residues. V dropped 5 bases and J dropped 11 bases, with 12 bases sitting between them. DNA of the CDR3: TGTGCCAGCAGTTTTCGGGCCCTGGCTTTCTTT. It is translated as CASSFRALAFF. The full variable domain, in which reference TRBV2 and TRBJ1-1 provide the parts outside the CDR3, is EPEVTQTPSHQVTQMGQEVILRCVPISNHLYFYWYRQILGQKVEFLVSFYNNEISEKSEIFDDQFSVERPDGSNFTLKIRSTKLEDSAMYFCASSFRALAFFGQGTRLTVV.

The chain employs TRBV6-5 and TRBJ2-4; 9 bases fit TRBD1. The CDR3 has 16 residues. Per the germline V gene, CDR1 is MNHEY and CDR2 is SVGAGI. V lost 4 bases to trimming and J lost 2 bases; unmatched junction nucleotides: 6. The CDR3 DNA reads TGTGCCAGCAGTTCTACAGGGGGCGAAACCAAAAACATTCAGTACTTC. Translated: CASSSTGGETKNIQYF.

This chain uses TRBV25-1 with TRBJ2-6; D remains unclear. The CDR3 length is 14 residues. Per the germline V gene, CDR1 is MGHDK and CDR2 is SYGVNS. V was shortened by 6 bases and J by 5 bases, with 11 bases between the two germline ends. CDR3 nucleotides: TGTGCCAGCAGGGGCCCCGGTAGGGCCAACGTCCTGACTTTC. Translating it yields CASRGPGRANVLTF.

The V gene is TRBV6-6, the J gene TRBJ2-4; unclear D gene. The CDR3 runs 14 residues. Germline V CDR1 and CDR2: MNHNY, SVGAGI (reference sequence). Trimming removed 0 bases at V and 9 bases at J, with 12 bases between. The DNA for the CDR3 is TGTGCCAGCAGTTACTCGACCTTATCAGCCATTCAGTACTTC. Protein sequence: CASSYSTLSAIQYF.

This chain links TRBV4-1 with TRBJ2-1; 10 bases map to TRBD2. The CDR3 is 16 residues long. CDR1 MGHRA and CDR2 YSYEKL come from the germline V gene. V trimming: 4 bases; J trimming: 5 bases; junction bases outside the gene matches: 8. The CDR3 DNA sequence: TGCGCCAGCAGCCGTATACTAGCGGGACTGAACAATGAGCAGTTCTTC. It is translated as CASSRILAGLNNEQFF.

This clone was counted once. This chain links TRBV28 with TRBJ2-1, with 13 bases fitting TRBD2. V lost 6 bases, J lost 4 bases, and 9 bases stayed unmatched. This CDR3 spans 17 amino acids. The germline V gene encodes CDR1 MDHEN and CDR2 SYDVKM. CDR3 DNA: TGTGCCAGCAGACCAAAGAGACTAGCGGGGGGATACAATGAGCAGTTCTTC. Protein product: CASRPKRLAGGYNEQFF.

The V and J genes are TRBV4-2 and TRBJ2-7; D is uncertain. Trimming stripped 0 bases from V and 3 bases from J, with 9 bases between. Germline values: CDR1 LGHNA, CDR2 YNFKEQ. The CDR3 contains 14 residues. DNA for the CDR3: TGTGCCAGCAGCCAAGACGGGCACCACTACGAGCAGTACTTC. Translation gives CASSQDGHHYEQYF.

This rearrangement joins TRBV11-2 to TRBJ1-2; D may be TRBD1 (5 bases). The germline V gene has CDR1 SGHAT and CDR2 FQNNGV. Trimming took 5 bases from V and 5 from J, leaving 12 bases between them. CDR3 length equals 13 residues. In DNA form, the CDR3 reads TGTGCCAGCAGCGGGCAGGGAATTTATGGCTACACCTTC. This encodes CASSGQGIYGYTF.

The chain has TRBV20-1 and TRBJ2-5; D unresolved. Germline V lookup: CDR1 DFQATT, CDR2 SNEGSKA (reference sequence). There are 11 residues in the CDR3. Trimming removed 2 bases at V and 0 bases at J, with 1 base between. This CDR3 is CSARNQETQYF. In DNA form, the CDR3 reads TGCAGTGCTAGAAACCAAGAGACCCAGTACTTC.

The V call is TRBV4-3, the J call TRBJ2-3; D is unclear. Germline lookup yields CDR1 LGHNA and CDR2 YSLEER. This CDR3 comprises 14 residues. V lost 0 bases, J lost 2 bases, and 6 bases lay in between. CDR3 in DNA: TGCGCCAGCAGCCAAGACGACTTCACAGATACGCAGTATTTT. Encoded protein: CASSQDDFTDTQYF.

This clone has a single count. DNA for the CDR3: TGTGCCAGCAGCTTAAGGGAGAATTACGAGCAGTACGTC. It encodes CASSLRENYEQYV. This chain connects TRBV7-8 to TRBJ2-7, with D perhaps matching TRBD2 (5 bases). The CDR3 covers 13 residues. Trimming left V 2 bases short and J 4 bases short, with 9 bases between. Germline V gene lookup returns CDR1 SGHVS and CDR2 FQNEAQ.